Below, 24 T cell receptor beta chains from the same sample are listed, as sequenced in a study of blood T cell repertoires in COVID-19. Here immunoSEQ multiplex PCR was the method, and the copy in TCRdb shows in-frame clones only, minus some. The sample shows approximately 300,000 clones, around nine tenths of them seen only once. Sequenced material: peripheral blood. These receptors all stem from a woman in her twenties or thirties with COVID-19, enrolled during active disease.

The V and J genes are TRBV5-8 and TRBJ1-1; weak D call: TRBD1 (5 bases). There are 15 residues in the CDR3. CDR1 and CDR2 from the germline V gene are SGHTS and YDEGEE. V lost 0 bases and J lost 0, with 9 bases in between. This CDR3 reads CASSLAGDLNTEAFF. CDR3 DNA sequence: TGTGCCAGCAGCTTGGCGGGGGACTTGAACACTGAAGCTTTCTTT.

This chain joins TRBV29-1 and TRBJ1-2; TRBD1 matches 7 bases. Germline CDR1 SQVTM, CDR2 ANQGSEA. The CDR3 consists of 16 residues. V trimming: 4 bases; J trimming: 4 bases; junction bases outside the gene matches: 15. This CDR3 reads CSVVPHWTGASYGYTF. The CDR3 DNA reads TGCAGCGTTGTTCCCCACTGGACAGGAGCATCCTATGGCTACACCTTC.

The rearrangement joins TRBV6-2 or TRBV6-3 to TRBJ2-7; 7 nucleotides line up with TRBD1. Germline V CDR1 and CDR2: MNHEY, SVGEGT. Trimming removed 1 base from V and 4 bases from J; junction bases left unmatched: 7. The CDR3 sequence is 15 residues long. The CDR3 DNA is TGTGCCAGCAGTTACTGGGAACAGGGGTCATACGAGCAGTACTTC. This codes for CASSYWEQGSYEQYF.

CDR3 sequence (DNA): TGTGCCAGCAGTTCCCCAAGGGCAGGGGGCGCCTCCTACGAGCAGTACTTC. Translating it yields CASSSPRAGGASYEQYF. V and J are TRBV28 and TRBJ2-7; 8 bases are shared with TRBD1. Per the germline V gene, CDR1 is MDHEN and CDR2 is SYDVKM. The CDR3 is 17 amino acids. V gave up 4 bases and J gave up 0 bases; unmatched junction bases: 11.

The chain couples TRBV18 to TRBJ2-7; TRBD2 aligns across 8 bases. V lost 6 bases to trimming and J lost 3 bases; unmatched junction nucleotides: 13. Germline V gene data show CDR1 as KGHSH and CDR2 as LQKENI. CDR3 length: 16 residues. CDR3: CASSLGGAGTNYEQYF. The CDR3 DNA follows: TGTGCCAGCTCCCTCGGGGGGGCGGGAACAAACTACGAGCAGTACTTC.

The CDR3 region is CAISEKREELFF. CDR3 nucleotides: TGTGCCATCAGTGAAAAGAGAGAGGAGCTGTTTTTT. The genes are TRBV10-3 and TRBJ2-2; D is unclear. The V and J ends lost 3 bases and 10 bases respectively, with 9 bases between them. Germline CDR1 ENHRY, CDR2 SYGVKD. The CDR3 contains 12 residues.

The V and J genes are TRBV10-3 and TRBJ2-1, with 12 bases lining up with TRBD2. There are 15 residues in the CDR3. Trimming took 3 bases from V and 9 from J; bases not matched to a gene: 6. Germline assignment: CDR1 ENHRY and CDR2 SYGVKD. Here the CDR3 reads CAISDGLAGYGEQFF. The DNA for the CDR3 is TGTGCCATCAGTGACGGACTAGCGGGATACGGTGAGCAGTTCTTC.

This clone appeared a single time. The genes are TRBV28 and TRBJ1-5; TRBD1 matches at 7 bases. V lost 5 bases to trimming and J lost 5 bases; unmatched junction nucleotides: 9. The CDR3 totals 15 residues. Germline CDR1 MDHEN, CDR2 SYDVKM. DNA of the CDR3: TGTGCCAGCAGTCCTCCGGGACAGAATGATCAGCCCCAGCATTTT. This encodes CASSPPGQNDQPQHF.

This clone was observed a single time. V usage is TRBV19 and J usage is TRBJ2-5; TRBD2 matches 7 bases. The CDR3 has 15 residues. The germline V gene has CDR1 LNHDA and CDR2 SQIVND (reference sequence). V lost 4 bases and J lost 5; bases outside the gene matches: 10. The CDR3 here is CASSRVTGGGETQYF. The CDR3 DNA sequence: TGTGCCAGTAGTAGAGTTACGGGAGGAGGGGAGACCCAGTACTTC.

The V and J genes are TRBV27 and TRBJ2-2; 7 nucleotides line up with TRBD2. This CDR3 has 18 amino acids. V lost 2 bases to trimming and J lost 6 bases; unmatched junction nucleotides: 15. Germline assignment: CDR1 MNHEY and CDR2 SMNVEV (reference sequence). CDR3 nucleotide sequence: TGTGCCAGCAGTTTAGGTAGTGGGCTAGCGGTCGACGCCGGGGAGCTGTTTTTT. Translated: CASSLGSGLAVDAGELFF.

J is TRBJ2-3 and V is TRBV5-4, with 8 positions matching TRBD2. V gave up 4 bases and J gave up 3 bases; unmatched junction bases: 7. The length of the CDR3 is 15 residues. Germline V gene data show CDR1 as SGHNT and CDR2 as YYREEE (reference sequence). The CDR3 loop reads CASSPHSGRTDTQYF. The CDR3 DNA reads TGTGCCAGCAGCCCCCACAGCGGGAGAACAGATACGCAGTATTTT.

This chain uses TRBV19 with TRBJ2-3, with D maybe TRBD2 (6 bases). Germline assignment: CDR1 LNHDA and CDR2 SQIVND (reference sequence). The CDR3 has 14 amino acids. V lost 7 bases to trimming and J lost 3 bases, with 14 bases between them. The chain's CDR3 is CASTLSGGTDTQYF. In nucleotides, the CDR3 is TGTGCCAGTACCCTTTCCGGAGGGACAGATACGCAGTATTTT.

This clone occurred a few times. This rearrangement joins TRBV7-3 to TRBJ1-1; TRBD1 might be the D (5 bases). Germline V gene sequence: CDR1 SGHTA, CDR2 FQGTGA. Trimming cost V 1 base and J 7 bases, with 16 bases left between them. The CDR3 length is 15 residues. CDR3 nucleotide sequence: TGTGCCAGCAGCTTAATTTCAGGGTTGGGTGGTGAAGCTTTCTTT. As protein: CASSLISGLGGEAFF.

The CDR3 coding sequence is TGTGCCACCAGCAGAGATCGGGCAGCGGGCACTGAAGCTTTCTTT. This encodes CATSRDRAAGTEAFF. V is TRBV15 and J is TRBJ1-1; D is ambiguous. Germline V CDR1 and CDR2: LNHNV, YYDKDF (reference sequence). The CDR3 consists of 15 residues. V was cut by 0 bases and J by 4 bases, with 12 bases left in between.

The chain couples TRBV7-9 to TRBJ2-3; 8 positions match TRBD2. This CDR3 is built from 14 residues. Trimming cost V 5 bases and J 6 bases; bases outside gene matches: 7. Germline CDR1 is SEHNR and CDR2 is FQNEAQ (reference sequence). The CDR3 loop is CASSQAGDWDTQYF. The CDR3 coding sequence is TGTGCCAGCAGCCAAGCGGGAGATTGGGATACGCAGTATTTT. The full variable domain, completed using reference TRBV7-9 and TRBJ2-3, is DTGVSQNPRHKITKRGQNVTFRCDPISEHNRLYWYRQTLGQGPEFLTYFQNEAQLEKSRLLSDRFSAERPKGSFSTLEIQRTEQGDSAMYLCASSQAGDWDTQYFGPGTRLTVL.

The J gene is TRBJ1-5, the V gene TRBV6-5; 7 bases agree with TRBD1. This CDR3 is 14 amino acids long. Germline values: CDR1 MNHEY, CDR2 SVGAGI. The trim removed 4 bases at V and 7 bases at J, leaving 7 bases unmatched. CDR3 in amino acids: CASSLTGWEQPQHF. CDR3 DNA: TGTGCCAGCAGTTTGACAGGGTGGGAGCAGCCCCAGCATTTT.

The chain uses TRBV5-1 and TRBJ2-2; D remains unclear. From germline, CDR1 is SGHRS and CDR2 YFSETQ. The CDR3 is made up of 15 amino acids. The V gene lost 4 bases and the J gene lost 3 bases, with 13 bases spanning the gap. CDR3 in DNA: TGCGCCAGCAGCGACCGCCCGGGTGACACCGGGGAGCTGTTTTTT. Protein product: CASSDRPGDTGELFF.

The chain recombines TRBV7-3 with TRBJ2-2; D remains unclear. The CDR3 contains 15 residues. V lost 5 bases and J lost 5, with 15 bases in between. Germline V lookup: CDR1 SGHTA, CDR2 FQGTGA. As DNA, the CDR3 is TGTGCCAGCAGCCCAACAAGACACCCAACCGGGGAGCTGTTTTTT. Protein sequence: CASSPTRHPTGELFF.

The chain joins TRBV4-2 to TRBJ1-6, with D unclear. The CDR3 length is 15 residues. CDR1 and CDR2 from the germline V gene are LGHNA and YNFKEQ. Trimming removed 0 bases at V and 7 bases at J, with 10 bases between. In DNA form, the CDR3 reads TGTGCCAGCAGCCAAGATCGCGCTTCCAATTCACCCCTCCACTTT. Translated, it gives CASSQDRASNSPLHF.

V and J are TRBV7-9 and TRBJ2-1; 9 bases are shared with TRBD1. The junction had 2 bases not matched to a gene; V was cut back by 5 bases and J by 3 bases. This CDR3 has 14 residues. The germline V gene has CDR1 SEHNR and CDR2 FQNEAQ (reference sequence). The CDR3 loop reads CASSDRGIYNEQFF. In DNA, the CDR3 is TGTGCCAGCAGCGACAGGGGGATCTACAATGAGCAGTTCTTC.

The chain couples TRBV5-1 to TRBJ1-4; the D gene is possibly TRBD1 (6 bases). The CDR3 is made up of 16 amino acids. V gave up 1 base and J gave up 7 bases, with 17 bases separating them. CDR1 SGHRS and CDR2 YFSETQ come from the germline V gene. Here the CDR3 reads CASSLTTGSGGEKLFF. For the CDR3, the DNA is TGCGCCAGCAGCTTGACTACAGGGTCAGGAGGTGAAAAACTGTTTTTT.

The V gene is TRBV18, the J gene TRBJ1-2; D is perhaps TRBD1 (6 bases). The V gene lost 3 bases and the J gene lost 1 base, with 12 bases spanning the gap. The CDR3 sequence is 15 residues long. From germline, CDR1 is KGHSH and CDR2 LQKENI. CDR3 nucleotide sequence: TGTGCCAGCTCACCGGGCCAGGGGCGTAACTATGGCTACACCTTC. Protein product: CASSPGQGRNYGYTF.

The chain recombines TRBV5-1 with TRBJ2-2; tentative D call: TRBD2 (5 bases). The CDR3 is 13 amino acids. Germline V gene sequence: CDR1 SGHRS, CDR2 YFSETQ. The germline V and J ends were trimmed by 4 bases and 2 bases, with 6 bases remaining between them. The CDR3 sequence is CASSPGNTGELFF. The CDR3 bases are TGCGCCAGCAGCCCGGGAAACACCGGGGAGCTGTTTTTT.

The rearrangement links TRBV9 to TRBJ2-7; TRBD2 matches at 14 bases. This CDR3 spans 15 amino acids. Per the germline V gene, CDR1 is SGDLS and CDR2 is YYNGEE. V lost 0 bases and J lost 6; bases outside the gene matches: 2. The CDR3 reads CASSVGGLAGVEQYF. CDR3 nucleotide sequence: TGTGCCAGCAGCGTAGGGGGACTAGCGGGAGTCGAGCAGTACTTC.